This is a list of T cell receptor beta chains from one sample in a study of blood T cells in healthy people across ages. TCRdb reprocessed the 5' RACE reads with MiXCR, giving one entry per CDR3 protein. This table has over 950,000 distinct CDR3 sequences, roughly two fifths appearing once. Specimen: blood. These receptors came from a man aged 18 to 30 in good health. The conserved cysteine and the conserved F or W are not part of the CDR3 here. Only part of the rows carry a size: once, few, many, or a class if the clone is expanded.

clone size	J gene	V gene	CDR3 protein
few	-	TRBV27	ASSLYRGQETQY
many	TRBJ2-3	TRBV20-1	SAEAGALSTQY
-	TRBJ1-2	TRBV12-3/TRBV12-4	ASSFPDRRFGGGGYT
-	TRBJ2-1	TRBV7-2	ASSLAIFGPYNEQF
few	TRBJ1-6	TRBV6-1	ASSESLSYNSPLH
few	TRBJ2-5	TRBV25-1	ASSEYDRGGRETQY
-	TRBJ2-3	TRBV20-1	STTGDATQY
-	TRBJ1-2	TRBV6-2/TRBV6-3	ASSYDRRTYGYT
few	TRBJ1-1	TRBV10-3	AISDSGGLNTEAF
-	TRBJ2-4	TRBV12-3/TRBV12-4	ASSLAGGLKEQY
-	TRBJ1-4	TRBV20-1	SARTEQVTKLF
-	TRBJ2-5	TRBV24-1	ATSVDSQETQY
few	TRBJ1-4	TRBV12-3/TRBV12-4	ASSLSSQGNEKLF
-	TRBJ1-6	TRBV7-9	ASSRTASSYNSPLH
-	TRBJ1-2	TRBV10-3	AISGEGSYGYT
-	TRBJ1-2	TRBV6-6	ASSYSSQNHGYT
few	TRBJ1-6	TRBV10-3	AISEGRNNSPLH
-	TRBJ2-7	TRBV12-3/TRBV12-4	ASSGPNSGAYEQY
-	-	TRBV4-2	ASSQDLQSSYNEQY
few	TRBJ2-7	TRBV3-1	ASRGDGAYEQY
few	TRBJ1-5	TRBV12-3/TRBV12-4	ASNLTDPRSNQPRH
many	TRBJ2-1	TRBV6-2/TRBV6-3	ASSYLVDLSYNEQF
few	TRBJ2-7	TRBV5-1	ASRPDGLYEQY
-	TRBJ2-6	TRBV14	ASSSRDSHSGANVLT
-	TRBJ2-3	TRBV6-6	ASNRQGRDTQY
many	TRBJ2-3	TRBV10-3	AISESRSLRTDTQY
-	TRBJ1-1	TRBV7-2	ASSNRTENTEAF